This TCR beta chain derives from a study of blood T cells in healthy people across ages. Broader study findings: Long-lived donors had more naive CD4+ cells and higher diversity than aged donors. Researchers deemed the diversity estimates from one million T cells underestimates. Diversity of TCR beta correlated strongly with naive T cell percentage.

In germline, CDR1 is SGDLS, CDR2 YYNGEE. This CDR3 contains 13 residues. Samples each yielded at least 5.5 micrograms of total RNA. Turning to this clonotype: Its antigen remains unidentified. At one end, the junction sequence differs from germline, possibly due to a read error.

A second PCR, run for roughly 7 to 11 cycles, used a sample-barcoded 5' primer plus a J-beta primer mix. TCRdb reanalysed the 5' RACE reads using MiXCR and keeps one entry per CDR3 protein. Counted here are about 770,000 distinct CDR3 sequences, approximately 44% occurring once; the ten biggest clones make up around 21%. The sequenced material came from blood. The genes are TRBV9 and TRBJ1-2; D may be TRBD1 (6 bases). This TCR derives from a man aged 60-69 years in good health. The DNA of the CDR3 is TGTGCCAGCAGCCCCCGGACAGACTATGACTACACCTTC. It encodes CASSPRTDYDYTF.